Below, 5 T cell receptor beta chains from the same sample are listed, as sequenced in a study of T cells in Graves' hyperthyroidism and ophthalmopathy. Amplification yielded TCR beta CDR3 regions, with RNA transcripts as the source. The TCR CDR3 first-round RT-PCR relied on the HTBI primer set. TCRdb analysed the multiplex PCR reads with MiXCR anew, one entry per CDR3 protein. Among roughly 500,000 distinct CDR3 sequences listed, 40% to 50% were seen once. Sequenced material: peripheral blood or thyroid tissue (not recorded which). The receptors derive from an adult woman with Graves' disease, either hyperthyroidism or ophthalmopathy (not recorded which).

The chain couples TRBV2 to TRBJ1-2; D is ambiguous. The CDR3 loop spans 15 amino acids. V was shortened by 0 bases and J by 4 bases, with 12 bases between the two germline ends. Germline V gene sequence: CDR1 SNHLY, CDR2 FYNNEI. The CDR3 region is CASSEAPLSGYGYTF. As DNA, the CDR3 is TGTGCCAGCAGTGAAGCGCCTCTCTCAGGCTATGGCTACACCTTC.

This clonotype occurred once. One base away lies a much larger clone, so this may be a sequencing read error. This CDR3 is CASSLALGTVYAYTF. The CDR3 DNA sequence: TGTGCCAGCAGTTTAGCATTGGGGACCGTCTATGCCTACACCTTC. The rearrangement uses TRBV12-3 or TRBV12-4 and TRBJ1-2, with D possibly matching TRBD1 (5 bases). This CDR3 region has 15 residues.

This clonotype was recorded at least ten times. The chain links TRBV7-2 to TRBJ2-2, with a possible D match to TRBD1 (6 bases). Looked up from germline, CDR1 is SGHTA and CDR2 is FQGNSA. The CDR3 runs 19 residues. V was clipped by 2 bases and J by 5 bases, with 24 bases between them. CDR3 DNA: TGTGCCAGCAGCTTAAGGGGGTGGGGCGCAACGTTCCGAACCGGGGAGCTGTTTTTT. It yields the protein CASSLRGWGATFRTGELFF.

This clonotype was found many times. V and J are TRBV19 and TRBJ2-5, with 7 nucleotides matching TRBD1. Germline CDR1 and CDR2: LNHDA and SQIVND (reference sequence). This CDR3 region has 11 residues. CDR3 DNA sequence: TGTGGCTCCGGGACAGAAGAGACCCAGTACTTC. Residues: CGSGTEETQYF.

This clonotype was detected a few times. V usage is TRBV10-3 and J usage is TRBJ2-5, with 13 nucleotides matching TRBD2. The CDR3 runs to 16 residues. The germline V gene has CDR1 ENHRY and CDR2 SYGVKD. Unmatched junction bases numbered 4, after V lost 4 bases and J lost 2 bases. The CDR3 region is CAISARTSGGQETQYF. The CDR3, as DNA: TGTGCCATCAGTGCCCGGACTAGCGGGGGTCAAGAGACCCAGTACTTC.